These T cell receptor beta chains were read from a single sample in a study of T cells after yellow fever vaccination. TCRdb re-derived calls from the 5' RACE reads in MiXCR, one entry per CDR3 protein. The sample has hundreds of thousands of distinct CDR3 sequences; around 21% are singletons. The source material was PBMCs, sampled 15 days after the yellow fever booster vaccination. These receptors all stem from a man between 25 and 39 years old who received the YFV17D yellow fever vaccine. Both conserved end residues are part of each CDR3. Each record gives: clone size, D gene, J gene, V gene, CDR3 DNA, CDR3 protein. The D gene is left open where the match is weak. Only some rows state a clone size, as once, few, many or a class for expanded clones.

NA,NA,TRBJ2-1,TRBV7-2,TGTGCCAGCAGCTCAGGACCCGGCTCCTACAATGAGCAGTTCTTC,CASSSGPGSYNEQFF
NA,TRBD1,TRBJ1-5,TRBV7-9,TGTGCCAGCAGCTTTAATACAGGGGCGTCCATTCAGCCCCAGCATTTT,CASSFNTGASIQPQHF
once,TRBD2,TRBJ2-5,TRBV20-1,TGCAGTGCGGTGGGGGGACTACCTCAAGAGACCCAGTACTTC,CSAVGGLPQETQYF
few,NA,TRBJ2-1,TRBV20-1,TGCAGTGCTCATCGACCTTCCTACAATGAGCAGTTCTTC,CSAHRPSYNEQFF
NA,NA,TRBJ2-1,TRBV7-9,TGTGCCAGCAGCTTAAATTTTGAGCCAAACAATGAGCAGTTCTTC,CASSLNFEPNNEQFF
NA,TRBD1,TRBJ2-7,TRBV12-3/TRBV12-4,TGTGCCAGCACCCCGACAGGGAGCGAGCAGTACTTC,CASTPTGSEQYF
NA,TRBD1,TRBJ1-1,TRBV5-5,TGTGCCAGCAGCTTGGTGGAGGGGGCAGTAAACACTGAAGCTTTCTTT,CASSLVEGAVNTEAFF
few,NA,TRBJ2-5,TRBV5-1,TGCGCCAGCAGCTTGGGGGCAGGGTCCGGGACCCAGTACTTC,CASSLGAGSGTQYF
NA,TRBD1,TRBJ2-7,TRBV7-9,TGTGCCAGCAGCATCCCCGGGACAGGGCTTAACGAGCAGTACTTC,CASSIPGTGLNEQYF
few,TRBD2,TRBJ2-3,TRBV5-1,TGCGTCCGGGCCCCTTTGTTGCGGGAGACAGATACGCAGTATTTT,CVRAPLLRETDTQYF
NA,NA,TRBJ2-2,TRBV20-1,TGCAGTGCTACCACGCCCCGGGACTCCCTCACCGGGGAGCTGTTTTTT,CSATTPRDSLTGELFF
NA,TRBD2,TRBJ2-1,TRBV10-3,TGTGCCATTAAGAAGCGGGAGGGGTTGGAGGAGCAGTTCTTC,CAIKKREGLEEQFF
NA,NA,TRBJ2-7,TRBV5-1,TGCGCCAGCAGCTTGGTAGAGCGGGCGTCCTACGAGCAGTACTTC,CASSLVERASYEQYF
NA,NA,TRBJ1-2,TRBV5-1,TGCGCCAGCAGACCTTCCGACAGTACCTATGGCTACACCTTC,CASRPSDSTYGYTF
few,TRBD2,TRBJ2-1,TRBV28,TGTGCCAGCAGTTTTGAAAGTGGTCGCCGCGGGGGGAATGAGCAGTTCTTC,CASSFESGRRGGNEQFF
NA,NA,TRBJ2-7,TRBV18,TGTGCCAGCTCACCTGAGGGAGGCTCAAGCTCCTACGAGCAGTACTTC,CASSPEGGSSSYEQYF
NA,NA,TRBJ1-2,TRBV6-5,TGTGCCAGCAGCAGTTATCCCGATGGCTACACCTTC,CASSSYPDGYTF
NA,TRBD2,TRBJ2-5,TRBV20-1,TGCAGTGCTAGTCACACGGGAGGGGAGACCCAGTACTTC,CSASHTGGETQYF
NA,TRBD1,TRBJ2-7,TRBV7-6,TGTGCCAGCAGCTTAGAGGACAGGACCTACGAGCAGTACTTC,CASSLEDRTYEQYF
few,NA,TRBJ2-4,TRBV28,TGTGCCAGCAGTCTGCCGGACGGACAACGGTTACTAGCCAAAAACATTCAGTACTTC,CASSLPDGQRLLAKNIQYF
NA,TRBD1,TRBJ2-2,TRBV11-2,TGTGCCAGCAGCTTAGGGACAGGGTCGAGCGGGGAGCTGTTTTTT,CASSLGTGSSGELFF
NA,TRBD1,TRBJ1-5,TRBV10-3,TGTGCCATCAGTGACGACAGGGGGGGCAATCAGCCCCAGCATTTT,CAISDDRGGNQPQHF
NA,NA,TRBJ2-7,TRBV12-3/TRBV12-4,TGTGCCAGCAGTTTATTCCACAGGACCTCCTACGAGCAGTACTTC,CASSLFHRTSYEQYF
many,NA,TRBJ2-1,TRBV7-2,TGTGCCAGCAGTTACCGCAGCGGCTCGGATGGTGAGCAGTTCTTC,CASSYRSGSDGEQFF
few,NA,TRBJ2-7,TRBV7-6,TGTGCCAGCAGCTCTTCTAAAGGGGGCGAGCAGTACTTC,CASSSSKGGEQYF
NA,NA,TRBJ2-7,TRBV12-3/TRBV12-4,TGTGCCAGCAGCGCCTGGGTGGACGAGCAGTACTTC,CASSAWVDEQYF
few,NA,TRBJ2-5,TRBV12-3/TRBV12-4,TGTGCCAGCAGAAAGGCCGCCAGCGTCGGAGAGACCCAGTACTTC,CASRKAASVGETQYF
NA,TRBD1,TRBJ2-1,TRBV7-2,TGTGCCAGCAGCTTCTTGGGACAGGGTAGTAATGAGCAGTTCTTC,CASSFLGQGSNEQFF